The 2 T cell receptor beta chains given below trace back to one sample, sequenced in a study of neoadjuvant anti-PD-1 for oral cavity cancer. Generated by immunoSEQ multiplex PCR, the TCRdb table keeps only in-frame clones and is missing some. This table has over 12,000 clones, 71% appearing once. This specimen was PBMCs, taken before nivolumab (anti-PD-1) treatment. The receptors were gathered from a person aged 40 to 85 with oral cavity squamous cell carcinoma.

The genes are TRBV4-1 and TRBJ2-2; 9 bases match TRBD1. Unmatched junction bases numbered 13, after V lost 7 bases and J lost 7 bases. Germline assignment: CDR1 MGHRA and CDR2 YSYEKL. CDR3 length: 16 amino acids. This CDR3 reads CASNSPPQGAGGELFF. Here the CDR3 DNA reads TGCGCCAGCAACTCTCCACCACAGGGGGCTGGCGGGGAGCTGTTTTTT.

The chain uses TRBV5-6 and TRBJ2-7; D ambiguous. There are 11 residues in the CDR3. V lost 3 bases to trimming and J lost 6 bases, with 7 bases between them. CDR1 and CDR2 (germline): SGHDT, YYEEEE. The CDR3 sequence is CASSYLGEQYF. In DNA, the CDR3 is TGTGCCAGCAGCTACCTGGGCGAGCAGTACTTC.